These T cell receptor beta chains were read from a single sample in a study of shared clonotypes between healthy human individuals. Libraries were prepared by immunoSEQ multiplex PCR; TCRdb keeps only in-frame clonotypes and omits some of them. The sample carries over 850,000 clones, approximately 80% recorded once. The sample comprised memory CD4+ T cells from PBMCs. The receptors derive from a man between 18 and 29 years old in good health. Some clones in this sample may be carry-over from other donors' samples. Each CDR3 is given with its conserved first and last residue. Fields, in order: J gene, CDR3 length, V gene, D gene, clone size, CDR3 DNA, CDR3 protein. D genes are given only for firm matches. Clone size appears in some rows only: once, few, many, or a class for an expanded clone.

TRBJ2-4 | 19 | TRBV7-3 | TRBD2 | . | TGTGCCAGCAGCTTACAAGAAGCGGGGTTAAGATTTGGCAAAAACATTCAGTACTTC | CASSLQEAGLRFGKNIQYF
TRBJ2-5 | 16 | TRBV4-3 | . | . | TGCGCCAGCAGCCAAGATCTTGTCCGGGGGCAGGAGACCCAGTACTTC | CASSQDLVRGQETQYF
TRBJ2-1 | 14 | TRBV5-1 | . | . | TGCGCCAGCAAGGGAGGCGGGTCACCCAATGAGCAGTTCTTC | CASKGGGSPNEQFF
TRBJ2-6 | 13 | TRBV28 | . | once | TGTGCCACCCATAGCTCTGGGGCCAACGTCCTGACTTTC | CATHSSGANVLTF
TRBJ1-4 | 19 | TRBV4-2 | . | . | TGTGCCAGCAGCCAAGATCCGGGCTCCGGCCCCATTCCTAATGAAAAACTGTTTTTT | CASSQDPGSGPIPNEKLFF
TRBJ1-1 | 12 | TRBV5-6 | . | few | TGTGCCAGCAGCTTGGGTGTAGATGAAGCTTTCTTT | CASSLGVDEAFF
TRBJ1-1 | 13 | TRBV5-1 | TRBD1 | . | TGCGCCAGCTATTACGGACAGGGAAGTGAAGCTTTCTTT | CASYYGQGSEAFF
TRBJ1-5 | 12 | TRBV28 | . | few | TGTGCCAGTGGAGGGGTTCATCAGCCCCAGCATTTT | CASGGVHQPQHF
TRBJ2-2 | 13 | TRBV5-4 | . | once | TGTGCCAGCAGCTCCAGGGGAGTTTGGGAGCTGTTTTTT | CASSSRGVWELFF
TRBJ2-1 | 15 | TRBV2 | . | . | TGTGCCAGCAGTGAAGAGGATCGCTCCTACAATGAGCAGTTCTTC | CASSEEDRSYNEQFF
TRBJ2-5 | 15 | TRBV28 | . | . | TGTGCCAGCAGTCGGCAGGGGGGGTTCCAAGAGACCCAGTACTTC | CASSRQGGFQETQYF
TRBJ2-7 | 15 | TRBV18 | . | . | TGTGCCAGCTCACCAGCAACCGGCAGTATTCGCGAGCAGTACTTC | CASSPATGSIREQYF
TRBJ2-3 | 15 | TRBV27 | . | few | TGTGCCAGCCTCCACGGGGCTACCCTCACAGATACGCAGTATTTT | CASLHGATLTDTQYF
TRBJ2-1 | 13 | TRBV19 | . | . | TGTGCCAGTAGGGGTAGCTCCTACAATGAGCAGTTCTTC | CASRGSSYNEQFF
TRBJ1-2 | 16 | TRBV21-1 | . | . | TGTGCCAGCAGCAAAACCGGGACAGGGAGACGGTATGGCTACACCTTC | CASSKTGTGRRYGYTF
TRBJ1-2 | 13 | TRBV28 | . | . | TGTGCCAGCACCTTGGGAGGATTTGGTGGCTACACCTTC | CASTLGGFGGYTF
TRBJ2-7 | 11 | TRBV5-1 | . | . | TGCGCCAGCAGCTTGGTGGGGGAGCAGTACTTC | CASSLVGEQYF
TRBJ2-2 | 18 | TRBV7-8 | TRBD2 | . | TGTGCCAGCAGCTTAGCGTCATCCAGCGGGAGGGCCCCCGGGGAGCTGTTTTTT | CASSLASSSGRAPGELFF
TRBJ2-4 | 13 | TRBV2 | . | . | TGTGCCAGCACCAGGGGAGCCAAAAACATTCAGTACTTC | CASTRGAKNIQYF
TRBJ1-5 | 14 | TRBV9 | . | few | TGTGCCAGCAGCGTAGGAGGGGGCAATCAGCCCCAGCATTTT | CASSVGGGNQPQHF
TRBJ2-7 | 14 | TRBV30 | . | . | TGTGCCATTACCCCAAGGGGGAGCTCCTACGAGCAGTACTTC | CAITPRGSSYEQYF
TRBJ1-4 | 12 | TRBV2 | . | few | TGTGCCAGCAAGCCATCTAATGAAAAACTGTTTTTT | CASKPSNEKLFF